These 28 T cell receptor beta chains were all obtained from the same sample, sequenced in a study of response to subunit inactivated influenza vaccine. TCRdb reprocessed the RT-PCR reads via MiXCR and lists one record per CDR3 protein. The sample yields about 480,000 distinct CDR3 sequences, about an eighth seen once. The sample in question was PBMCs from blood, obtained 45 days after vaccination. These receptor sequences come from a man aged 45 to 65 who received an inactivated influenza vaccine.

The V and J genes are TRBV19 and TRBJ2-7; TRBD1 might be the D (6 bases). Germline lookup yields CDR1 LNHDA and CDR2 SQIVND (reference sequence). This CDR3 comprises 13 residues. Trimming took off 5 bases at V and 3 bases at J, with 11 bases between the two ends. CDR3 loop: CASSPWDNYEQYF. The CDR3 nucleotides read TGTGCCAGTAGTCCCTGGGACAACTACGAGCAGTACTTC.

V is TRBV15 and J is TRBJ2-3, with D unclear. Germline CDR1 reads LNHNV; CDR2 reads YYDKDF (reference sequence). Trimming took 0 bases from V and 2 from J, leaving 6 bases between them. This CDR3 is 14 amino acids long. The CDR3 loop is CATSRDRATDTQYF. The CDR3 nucleotides read TGTGCCACCAGCAGAGATCGGGCCACAGATACGCAGTATTTT.

The rearrangement uses TRBV6-1 and TRBJ1-2; no firm D call. The CDR3 contains 12 residues. Between the trimmed V and J ends, which lost 8 bases and 3 bases, there was a span of 10 bases. In germline, CDR1 is MNHNS, CDR2 SASEGT. The CDR3 loop is CASYGWDYGYTF. DNA for the CDR3: TGTGCCAGCTACGGCTGGGACTATGGCTACACCTTC.

A few counts support this clonotype. The chain joins TRBV5-6 to TRBJ2-5, with 7 nucleotides matching TRBD1. V was clipped by 4 bases and J by 5 bases; unmatched bases: 11. The CDR3 contains 15 residues. Germline CDR1 is SGHDT and CDR2 is YYEEEE. The CDR3 reads CASSEQTGIGETQYF. CDR3 DNA sequence: TGTGCCAGCAGCGAACAGACAGGGATTGGGGAGACCCAGTACTTC.

This clonotype was seen ten or more times. The CDR3 loop is CASFRASGHNEQFF. CDR3 nucleotides: TGTGCCAGCTTCCGGGCTAGCGGCCACAATGAGCAGTTCTTC. The chain links TRBV6-1 to TRBJ2-1, with 7 bases fitting TRBD2. V gave up 8 bases and J gave up 5 bases; unmatched junction bases: 9. Germline V gives CDR1 MNHNS, CDR2 SASEGT. The CDR3 spans 14 residues.

The rearrangement joins TRBV7-9 to TRBJ2-5, with D possibly being TRBD1 or TRBD2 (5 bases each). Germline V lookup: CDR1 SEHNR, CDR2 FQNEAQ (reference sequence). The CDR3 spans 11 residues. V was cut by 1 base and J by 10 bases, with 7 bases left in between. In DNA form, the CDR3 reads TGTGCCAGCAGCTTAGGGGGGATCCAGTACTTC. As protein: CASSLGGIQYF. The full variable domain, with the rest looked up from reference TRBV7-9 and TRBJ2-5, is DTGVSQNPRHKITKRGQNVTFRCDPISEHNRLYWYRQTLGQGPEFLTYFQNEAQLEKSRLLSDRFSAERPKGSFSTLEIQRTEQGDSAMYLCASSLGGIQYFGPGTRLLVL.

This clonotype was seen more than once but under ten times. This rearrangement joins TRBV7-2 to TRBJ1-3, with D perhaps matching TRBD1 (5 bases). The CDR3 spans 15 residues. In germline, CDR1 is SGHTA, CDR2 FQGNSA. Trimming stripped 5 bases from V and 2 bases from J, with 13 bases between. The CDR3 DNA is TGTGCCAGCAGCCCGAACCGGGGCGCTGGAAACACCATATATTTT. Encoded protein: CASSPNRGAGNTIYF.

This clonotype was seen more than once but under ten times. The chain employs TRBV4-3 and TRBJ1-5; D is unclear. V lost 0 bases and J 5 bases, leaving 11 bases between the germline ends. CDR1 is LGHNA and CDR2 is YSLEER in the germline V gene. This CDR3 region has 15 residues. Here the CDR3 DNA reads TGCGCCAGCAGCCAAGATTTGGAAGGATATCAGCCCCAGCATTTT. This translates into CASSQDLEGYQPQHF.

The CDR3 sequence is CATSDPKGQGVSETQYF. The CDR3 coding sequence is TGTGCCACCAGTGACCCGAAGGGACAGGGGGTTTCAGAGACCCAGTACTTC. The V and J genes are TRBV24-1 and TRBJ2-5; 11 bases match TRBD1. Germline CDR1 and CDR2: KGHDR and SFDVKD. This CDR3 region has 17 residues. V dropped 4 bases and J dropped 4; count of bases not matched to a gene: 10.

The sample holds many counts of this clonotype. The V and J genes are TRBV7-9 and TRBJ1-6, with D unresolved. The CDR3 is made up of 17 amino acids. Trimming pared 4 bases from V and 0 bases from J, leaving 13 bases between. Germline lookup yields CDR1 SEHNR and CDR2 FQNEAQ (reference sequence). CDR3 coding DNA: TGTGCCAGCAGCTCGAGCGTGGGATCCTCCTATAATTCACCCCTCCACTTT. Translating gives CASSSSVGSSYNSPLHF.

This clonotype was found a few times. V gene TRBV7-9 combines with J gene TRBJ1-5; no clear D gene. The V end lost 5 bases, the J end lost 3 bases, and 14 bases lay between the germline ends. The CDR3 is made up of 15 amino acids. Germline CDR1 and CDR2: SEHNR and FQNEAQ (reference sequence). CDR3: CASSTDGEANQPQHF. In DNA form, the CDR3 reads TGTGCCAGCAGCACGGACGGGGAGGCCAATCAGCCCCAGCATTTT.

This clonotype was detected many times. The chain joins TRBV10-2 to TRBJ2-2, with 10 positions matching TRBD2. Trimming removed 5 bases from V and 4 bases from J; junction bases left unmatched: 7. Germline V lookup: CDR1 WSHSY, CDR2 SAAADI. The CDR3 consists of 16 residues. CDR3 in amino acids: CASSKRGGVSTGELFF. CDR3 bases: TGCGCCAGCAGTAAGCGGGGGGGCGTTAGCACCGGGGAGCTGTTTTTT.

This clonotype was picked up a small number of times. V usage is TRBV25-1 and J usage is TRBJ2-2; TRBD1 aligns across 7 bases. CDR3 length: 15 amino acids. Trimming took 4 bases from V and 5 from J; bases not matched to a gene: 7. Germline CDR1 reads MGHDK; CDR2 reads SYGVNS. CDR3 protein: CASSVTGRLTGELFF. The CDR3 region has the DNA TGTGCCAGCAGTGTGACAGGGCGGTTAACCGGGGAGCTGTTTTTT.

The CDR3 region is CSARELLRGYNEQFF. CDR3 DNA sequence: TGCAGTGCTAGAGAGCTGCTAAGGGGGTACAATGAGCAGTTCTTC. J is TRBJ2-1 and V is TRBV20-1, with a possible D match to TRBD1 (6 bases). From germline, CDR1 is DFQATT and CDR2 SNEGSKA (reference sequence). The CDR3 sequence is 15 residues long. V lost 0 bases and J 4 bases, leaving 13 bases between the germline ends.

There are a few counts of this clonotype. The rearrangement uses TRBV6-5 and TRBJ2-3; 11 nucleotides align to TRBD2. Germline assignment: CDR1 MNHEY and CDR2 SVGAGI. The J segment lost 5 bases and the V segment lost 4 bases, leaving 8 bases of the junction unmatched. CDR3 length: 16 amino acids. This CDR3 reads CASSLGAGTSGDTQYF. The CDR3 DNA is TGTGCCAGCAGTTTGGGGGCGGGGACTAGCGGAGATACGCAGTATTTT.

This clonotype was counted at least ten times. The genes are TRBV20-1 and TRBJ2-1; D is possibly TRBD1 (6 bases). The CDR3 runs 15 residues. V was shortened by 3 bases and J by 8 bases, with 20 bases between the two germline ends. Germline CDR1 and CDR2: DFQATT and SNEGSKA (reference sequence). CDR3 bases: TGCAGTGCTAGGGGGACGGCTGACTACAGGGATGAGCAGTTCTTC. Residues: CSARGTADYRDEQFF.

This chain uses TRBV12-3 or TRBV12-4 with TRBJ1-4; the D gene is possibly TRBD1 (5 bases). The CDR3 is 11 amino acids. V gave up 7 bases and J gave up 8 bases, with 8 bases separating them. The CDR3 loop is CASMGREKLFF. The CDR3 coding sequence is TGTGCCAGCATGGGACGCGAAAAACTGTTTTTT.

In this sample, this clonotype turned up once. J is TRBJ2-5 and V is TRBV5-5; possible D gene TRBD1, 6 bases. This CDR3 comprises 17 residues. The germline gives CDR1 SGHKS, CDR2 YYEKEE (reference sequence). V lost 0 bases and J lost 7, with 22 bases in between. CDR3 amino acids: CASSLATGTSPSLTQYF. CDR3 sequence (DNA): TGTGCCAGCAGCTTGGCCACCGGGACAAGCCCAAGTTTGACCCAGTACTTC.

This clonotype has only a few counts. The V gene is TRBV3-1, the J gene TRBJ2-3; TRBD2 agrees at 7 bases. V shed 1 base and J 2 bases; nucleotides not matched to a gene: 6. Germline V gives CDR1 LGHDT, CDR2 YNNKEL (reference sequence). The CDR3 length is 16 residues. The CDR3 sequence: CASSQVYGGNTDTQYF. CDR3 DNA sequence: TGTGCCAGCAGCCAAGTCTACGGGGGGAACACAGATACGCAGTATTTT.

This clonotype occurred a few times. The chain has TRBV12-3 or TRBV12-4 and TRBJ1-2; no reliable D call. Trimming pared 3 bases from V and 2 bases from J, leaving 4 bases between. The length of the CDR3 is 12 residues. Here the CDR3 reads CASSFFNYGYTF. The DNA for the CDR3 is TGTGCCAGCAGTTTCTTCAACTATGGCTACACCTTC.

The chain uses TRBV12-3 or TRBV12-4 and TRBJ2-1; 8 bases are shared with TRBD2. The CDR3 runs to 15 residues. The J segment lost 0 bases and the V segment lost 6 bases, leaving 4 bases of the junction unmatched. The CDR3 is CASSQSGGSYNEQFF. CDR3 coding DNA: TGTGCCAGCAGCCAAAGCGGGGGCTCCTACAATGAGCAGTTCTTC.

At least ten counts were recorded for this clonotype. The rearrangement links TRBV29-1 to TRBJ1-1; D might be TRBD1 (6 bases). The CDR3 sequence is 10 residues long. The germline gives CDR1 SQVTM, CDR2 ANQGSEA. V gave up 7 bases and J gave up 9 bases, with 12 bases separating them. The CDR3 spells CSGEQGQAFF. The CDR3 DNA is TGCAGCGGGGAACAGGGACAAGCTTTCTTT.

The rearrangement links TRBV7-2 to TRBJ2-7; the D gene is possibly TRBD2 (5 bases). Trimming shortened V by 2 bases and J by 0 bases, and 17 bases separated the two germline ends. This CDR3 comprises 17 residues. Germline CDR1 and CDR2: SGHTA and FQGNSA. The CDR3 loop is CASSLSGRTAGSYEQYF. The CDR3 DNA sequence: TGTGCCAGCAGCTTAAGTGGTAGGACGGCGGGCTCCTACGAGCAGTACTTC.

The V call is TRBV29-1, the J call TRBJ2-5; D not certain. Between the trimmed V and J ends, which lost 4 bases and 0 bases, there was a span of 9 bases. CDR3 length: 13 amino acids. CDR1 and CDR2 (germline): SQVTM, ANQGSEA. CDR3 DNA sequence: TGCAGCGTTGCTCCAGAATACCAAGAGACCCAGTACTTC. Its translation is CSVAPEYQETQYF.

The table lists this clonotype with a few counts. The rearrangement joins TRBV20-1 to TRBJ2-1; TRBD1 or TRBD2 may be the D gene (6 bases each). CDR3 length equals 16 residues. V gave up 6 bases and J gave up 6 bases, with 24 bases separating them. Per germline, CDR1 DFQATT and CDR2 SNEGSKA (reference sequence). The CDR3 coding sequence is TGCAGTGCCCGCCGTACGCCTAGGGGGGTCTCCAATGAGCAGTTCTTC. Its protein is CSARRTPRGVSNEQFF.

V usage is TRBV2 and J usage is TRBJ1-5; a weak D match, TRBD1 (5 bases). Looked up from germline, CDR1 is SNHLY and CDR2 is FYNNEI. V was pared by 7 bases and J by 1 base, with 11 bases between. The CDR3 runs to 14 residues. CDR3 nucleotides: TGTGCCAGCAACAAAGGACAAAGCAATCAGCCCCAGCATTTT. Its protein is CASNKGQSNQPQHF.

There are a few counts of this clonotype. The chain combines TRBV5-1 with TRBJ2-1; D may be TRBD1 (5 bases). The germline gives CDR1 SGHRS, CDR2 YFSETQ. This CDR3 has 12 residues. V was clipped by 6 bases and J by 6 bases, with 10 bases between them. CDR3 amino acids: CASTTGGNEQFF. The CDR3 region has the DNA TGCGCCAGCACCACAGGCGGCAATGAGCAGTTCTTC.

Regarding this clonotype: This may stem from a read error, because a much larger clone lies one nucleotide away. The chain employs TRBV9 and TRBJ2-3; D call uncertain. V was shortened by 5 bases and J by 0 bases, with 7 bases between the two germline ends. CDR3 length equals 13 residues. The V gene's germline CDR1 is SGDLS and CDR2 YYNGEE. The CDR3 spells CASRGSSTDTQYF. The CDR3 nucleotides are TGTGCCAGCAGGGGGTCTAGCACAGATACGCAGTATTTT.